A single sample is the source of the 32 T cell receptor beta chains below, sequenced in a study of shared clonotypes between healthy human individuals. This table comes from immunoSEQ multiplex PCR, and its TCRdb copy is limited to in-frame clones, with some not included. The data show about 480,000 clones, about three quarters seen once. What was sequenced was PBMCs. The receptors were sampled from a woman in her forties in good health. Some clones in this sample may be carry-over from other donors' samples.

The CDR3 loop reads CAISESGGPTDTQYF. CDR3 nucleotides: TGTGCCATCAGTGAGTCCGGTGGTCCCACAGATACGCAGTATTTT. The chain is built from TRBV10-3 and TRBJ2-3, with D unresolved. The germline gives CDR1 ENHRY, CDR2 SYGVKD. The germline V and J ends were trimmed by 0 bases and 2 bases, with 9 bases remaining between them. This CDR3 is 15 amino acids long.

V is TRBV19 and J is TRBJ1-2; D is perhaps TRBD1 (5 bases). Between the trimmed V and J ends, which lost 2 bases and 8 bases, there was a span of 15 bases. This CDR3 has 14 amino acids. Germline CDR1 LNHDA, CDR2 SQIVND (reference sequence). This chain's CDR3 is CASSITGQSGGYTF. The CDR3 nucleotides are TGTGCCAGTAGTATAACCGGACAATCGGGAGGCTACACCTTC.

This rearrangement joins TRBV6-5 to TRBJ1-2; possible D gene TRBD1, 5 bases. The CDR3 consists of 14 residues. Germline lookup yields CDR1 MNHEY and CDR2 SVGAGI. V was pared by 4 bases and J by 2 bases, with 11 bases between. CDR3 protein: CASSSAGRNYGYTF. CDR3 nucleotides: TGTGCCAGCAGTTCAGCAGGGAGAAACTATGGCTACACCTTC.

This chain uses TRBV19 with TRBJ2-3; 8 nucleotides agree with TRBD2. Germline values: CDR1 LNHDA, CDR2 SQIVND (reference sequence). The CDR3 consists of 14 residues. V dropped 4 bases and J dropped 4; count of bases not matched to a gene: 4. The DNA of the CDR3 is TGTGCCAGTAGTAAGCGGGAGCAGGCAGATACGCAGTATTTT. The encoded protein is CASSKREQADTQYF.

This clone has a single count. CDR3 coding DNA: TGTGCCAGCTCAGCCTCGAGAAGTAACACTGAAGCTTTCTTT. It encodes CASSASRSNTEAFF. This sequence joins TRBV18 and TRBJ1-1; no clear D gene. V was cut by 5 bases and J by 2 bases, with 12 bases left in between. Germline V gene sequence: CDR1 KGHSH, CDR2 LQKENI. This CDR3 contains 14 residues.

This chain uses TRBV28 with TRBJ2-1; no clear D gene. The CDR3 totals 16 residues. Germline V lookup: CDR1 MDHEN, CDR2 SYDVKM. Trimming took off 6 bases at V and 5 bases at J, with 20 bases between the two ends. The CDR3 reads CASSHNRAVRHNEQFF. The CDR3 region has the DNA TGTGCCAGCAGCCATAATCGGGCCGTGCGCCACAATGAGCAGTTCTTC.

The chain couples TRBV11-2 to TRBJ2-3; 7 bases map to TRBD2. Germline V lookup: CDR1 SGHAT, CDR2 FQNNGV. The CDR3 has 16 amino acids. Trimming removed 1 base from V and 3 bases from J; junction bases left unmatched: 7. For the CDR3, the DNA is TGTGCCAGCAGCTTAGTCGGCGGGAGTTGGACAGATACGCAGTATTTT. This encodes CASSLVGGSWTDTQYF.

With regard to this clone: Because the CDR3's place on the DNA is in doubt, the DNA is left out and the CDR3 is given as listed by TCRdb. The chain carries TRBV28 and TRBJ2-7; the table's D call TRBD2 went unverified against the DNA. The CDR3 spans 15 residues, counting both ends. Germline assignment: CDR1 MDHEN and CDR2 SYDVKM. The CDR3 region is CASTVAGGNEPEWYF.

For this clone: In the same sample, other DNA sequences code for this CDR3. J is TRBJ1-1 and V is TRBV6-5; 7 bases map to TRBD1. Germline assignment: CDR1 MNHEY and CDR2 SVGAGI. V lost 6 bases to trimming and J lost 1 base; unmatched junction nucleotides: 5. The CDR3 covers 14 residues. The CDR3 DNA is TGTGCCAGCAGGAGGACAGGCCGGAACACTGAAGCTTTCTTT. It is translated as CASRRTGRNTEAFF.

This chain uses TRBV30 with TRBJ1-5, with no clear D. CDR1 is GTSNPN and CDR2 is SVGIG in the germline V gene (reference sequence). V was trimmed by 1 base and J by 3 bases, leaving 10 bases between them. The CDR3 runs 14 residues. The CDR3, as DNA: TGTGCCTGGAGTGGAGTAGGCTTCAATCAGCCCCAGCATTTT. Translated, it gives CAWSGVGFNQPQHF.

The chain's CDR3 is CASSLFTALAGSTDTQYF. Here the CDR3 DNA reads TGCGCCAGCAGCTTGTTCACCGCCCTAGCGGGGTCCACAGATACGCAGTATTTT. V is TRBV5-1 and J is TRBJ2-3; the match to TRBD2 covers 9 bases. Germline assignment: CDR1 SGHRS and CDR2 YFSETQ. The junction had 11 bases not matched to a gene; V was cut back by 1 base and J by 2 bases. CDR3 size: 18 residues. The full variable domain, its missing parts supplied by reference TRBV5-1 and TRBJ2-3, is KAGVTQTPRYLIKTRGQQVTLSCSPISGHRSVSWYQQTPGQGLQFLFEYFSETQRNKGNFPGRFSGRQFSNSRSEMNVSTLELGDSALYLCASSLFTALAGSTDTQYFGPGTRLTVL.

A word on this clone: Relative to the germline gene, one junction end is altered; a read error may explain this. The chain combines TRBV10-3 with TRBJ2-5; TRBD1 matches at 10 bases. Germline CDR1 is ENHRY and CDR2 is SYGVKD. The CDR3 has 15 residues. The chain's CDR3 is CAISNLGQGMETRYF. The CDR3 nucleotides read TGTGCCATCAGTAACCTGGGACAGGGGATGGAGACCCGGTACTTC.

The J gene is TRBJ2-5, the V gene TRBV4-1, with 9 positions matching TRBD1. Germline V gene data show CDR1 as MGHRA and CDR2 as YSYEKL. The CDR3 totals 15 residues. The ends lost 4 bases at V and 4 bases at J; junction bases unmatched: 7. Here the CDR3 reads CASSPLTGGRETQYF. CDR3 in DNA: TGCGCCAGCAGCCCATTAACAGGGGGCAGAGAGACCCAGTACTTC.

In the case of this clone: A far larger clone is one base from this, pointing to a likely read error. The chain has TRBV25-1 and TRBJ2-7; D tentatively fits TRBD1 or TRBD2 (5 bases each). The CDR3 contains 18 residues. V was shortened by 3 bases and J by 2 bases, with 23 bases between the two germline ends. The germline V gene encodes CDR1 MGHDK and CDR2 SYGVNS. The CDR3 DNA sequence: TGTGCCAGCAGTGACCTGCCCCCGGGACGGGGTTTGCCCTACGAGCAGTACTTC. Residues: CASSDLPPGRGLPYEQYF.

This clone showed up just a few times. V usage is TRBV29-1 and J usage is TRBJ1-2, with TRBD1 matching over 8 bases. The CDR3 totals 11 residues. The germline gives CDR1 SQVTM, CDR2 ANQGSEA. With V trimmed by 5 bases and J by 6 bases, 2 bases remained unmatched. Here the CDR3 reads CSVRTGNGYTF. The CDR3 nucleotides are TGCAGCGTTCGGACAGGGAATGGCTACACCTTC.

The V and J genes are TRBV4-3 and TRBJ2-5; D uncertain. Per the germline V gene, CDR1 is LGHNA and CDR2 is YSLEER. There are 14 residues in the CDR3. The ends were cut back, 3 bases at V and 5 bases at J, with 13 bases in the middle. This CDR3 reads CASSHGRSGETQYF. DNA of the CDR3: TGCGCCAGCAGCCATGGCAGGAGTGGGGAGACCCAGTACTTC.

In nucleotides, the CDR3 is TGTGCCAGCAGCCCCGGTGCGGCGGGAGCGGAGACCCAGTACTTC. Amino acid sequence: CASSPGAAGAETQYF. V gene TRBV7-6 combines with J gene TRBJ2-5; 7 bases line up with TRBD2. The V gene end was trimmed by 5 bases and the J gene end by 5 bases; junction bases not matched to a gene: 11. This CDR3 is built from 15 residues. CDR1 SGHVS and CDR2 FNYEAQ come from the germline V gene.

CDR3 DNA: TGTGCCAGCAGCCAAACCCTGGGGGCAACTAATGAAAAACTGTTTTTT. It specifies CASSQTLGATNEKLFF. This chain uses TRBV7-8 with TRBJ1-4; tentative D call: TRBD1 (5 bases). The V gene's germline CDR1 is SGHVS and CDR2 FQNEAQ. The CDR3 is 16 residues long. Trimming took off 5 bases at V and 0 bases at J, with 13 bases between the two ends. The full variable domain, its missing parts supplied by reference TRBV7-8 and TRBJ1-4, is GAGVSQSPRYKVAKRGQDVALRCDPISGHVSLFWYQQALGQGPEFLTYFQNEAQLDKSGLPSDRFFAERPEGSVSTLKIQRTQQEDSAVYLCASSQTLGATNEKLFFGSGTQLSVL.

Only a few counts were recorded for this clone. The rearrangement uses TRBV28 and TRBJ2-1, with 8 nucleotides matching TRBD2. V lost 7 bases to trimming and J lost 8 bases; unmatched junction nucleotides: 7. This CDR3 contains 13 residues. Germline CDR1 MDHEN, CDR2 SYDVKM. The CDR3 here is CASTTSGSYEQFF. CDR3 nucleotides: TGTGCCAGCACCACAAGCGGGAGCTATGAGCAGTTCTTC.

V usage is TRBV7-8 and J usage is TRBJ1-4; TRBD1 matches 11 bases. With 5 bases clipped from V and 6 bases from J, the junction kept 11 bases outside the gene matches. Germline CDR1 is SGHVS and CDR2 is FQNEAQ. CDR3 length: 17 amino acids. CDR3 sequence (DNA): TGTGCCAGCAGCCTACGGACAGGGGGCAGAGGATATGAAAAACTGTTTTTT. The encoded protein is CASSLRTGGRGYEKLFF.

The chain joins TRBV7-6 to TRBJ2-5, with TRBD1 matching over 7 bases. The J segment lost 5 bases and the V segment lost 3 bases, leaving 12 bases of the junction unmatched. The length of the CDR3 is 16 residues. Looked up from germline, CDR1 is SGHVS and CDR2 is FNYEAQ. DNA of the CDR3: TGTGCCAGCAGCTTCAGCCGAAACAGGGGTGCGGAGACCCAGTACTTC. It encodes CASSFSRNRGAETQYF.

This clone was found a few times. The chain is built from TRBV29-1 and TRBJ2-2; unclear D gene. From germline, CDR1 is SQVTM and CDR2 ANQGSEA. The CDR3 contains 14 residues. The V end was cut by 6 bases, the J end by 0 bases, with 11 bases between. In nucleotides, the CDR3 is TGCAGCGTCCGCCGGTCCGCGAACACCGGGGAGCTGTTTTTT. As protein: CSVRRSANTGELFF.

This chain joins TRBV18 and TRBJ2-7; D is unresolved. CDR1 is KGHSH and CDR2 is LQKENI in the germline V gene. There are 15 residues in the CDR3. V lost 0 bases and J 0 bases, leaving 9 bases between the germline ends. The CDR3 nucleotides read TGTGCCAGCTCACCACCGGGGAAACTCTCCTACGAGCAGTACTTC. Protein product: CASSPPGKLSYEQYF.

The gene calls are TRBV9 and TRBJ1-3; 9 bases map to TRBD1. Germline values: CDR1 SGDLS, CDR2 YYNGEE. Trimming removed 4 bases from V and 3 bases from J; junction bases left unmatched: 5. The CDR3 totals 15 residues. The CDR3 DNA sequence: TGTGCCAGCAGCCCCCTGGGACAGGGTGGAAACACCATATATTTT. Translating gives CASSPLGQGGNTIYF.

V and J are TRBV15 and TRBJ2-5; a possible D gene is TRBD2 (5 bases). Germline V CDR1 and CDR2: LNHNV, YYDKDF (reference sequence). CDR3 length equals 15 residues. V lost 0 bases and J 1 base, leaving 9 bases between the germline ends. The CDR3 nucleotides are TGTGCCACCAGCAGAGATCTCACTAGCCAAGAGACCCAGTACTTC. This codes for CATSRDLTSQETQYF.

V is TRBV7-2 and J is TRBJ2-3; no clear D. Trimming took off 4 bases at V and 0 bases at J, with 11 bases between the two ends. The CDR3 is 15 amino acids. CDR1 and CDR2 from the germline V gene are SGHTA and FQGNSA. CDR3 residues: CASSYAPGSTDTQYF. DNA of the CDR3: TGTGCCAGCAGCTACGCCCCGGGCAGCACAGATACGCAGTATTTT.

The J gene is TRBJ2-2, the V gene TRBV7-2; no firm D call. The CDR3 has 17 amino acids. Germline loops: CDR1 SGHTA, CDR2 FQGNSA. Deletions cut 5 bases from V and 5 bases from J, with 21 bases between. In DNA, the CDR3 is TGTGCCAGCAGCATAAGGCCTCCACAGCCGTGGACCGGGGAGCTGTTTTTT. This encodes CASSIRPPQPWTGELFF.

The V and J genes are TRBV5-5 and TRBJ1-5, with D possibly matching TRBD1 (6 bases). Germline assignment: CDR1 SGHKS and CDR2 YYEKEE (reference sequence). V was shortened by 4 bases and J by 5 bases, with 13 bases between the two germline ends. The CDR3 is 14 amino acids. Here the CDR3 reads CASSLLGGDQPQHF. The DNA for the CDR3 is TGTGCCAGCAGCCTCCTGGGGGGCGATCAGCCCCAGCATTTT.

This clone was detected once. This sample also contains other DNA sequences that code for the same CDR3. The J gene is TRBJ2-5, the V gene TRBV4-2, with 11 bases aligning to TRBD2. The CDR3 covers 16 residues. J lost 2 bases, V lost 4 bases, and 6 bases had no gene match. Germline V gives CDR1 LGHNA, CDR2 YNFKEQ. The CDR3 DNA reads TGTGCCAGCAGCCCTAGACTAGCGGGGTTACAAGAGACCCAGTACTTC. Residues: CASSPRLAGLQETQYF.

The rearrangement joins TRBV15 to TRBJ1-6; D is ambiguous. V lost 0 bases and J lost 7, with 13 bases in between. The germline V gene has CDR1 LNHNV and CDR2 YYDKDF (reference sequence). The CDR3 totals 16 residues. The CDR3 region is CATSRDSGLPNSPLHF. CDR3 nucleotide sequence: TGTGCCACCAGCAGAGATTCCGGACTACCGAATTCACCCCTCCACTTT.

The chain links TRBV18 to TRBJ1-4; the match to TRBD1 covers 9 bases. From germline, CDR1 is KGHSH and CDR2 LQKENI. This CDR3 has 15 residues. J was trimmed by 6 bases and V by 3 bases; bases with no gene match: 5. Here the CDR3 DNA reads TGTGCCAGCTCACCGGGACAGGGATCGGATGAAAAACTGTTTTTT. Translating it yields CASSPGQGSDEKLFF.

The gene calls are TRBV7-3 and TRBJ2-1; TRBD2 is a possible D gene (6 bases). The CDR3 is made up of 15 amino acids. CDR1 and CDR2 from the germline V gene are SGHTA and FQGTGA. The V and J ends lost 5 bases and 5 bases respectively, with 16 bases between them. CDR3 protein: CASSPSSDRNNEQFF. In DNA form, the CDR3 reads TGTGCCAGCAGCCCATCTAGCGACCGCAACAATGAGCAGTTCTTC.